The rows below give T cell receptor beta chains drawn from one sample of a study of cytomegalovirus exposure and HLA in healthy donors. The data were produced by immunoSEQ multiplex PCR, yet TCRdb's version contains in-frame clones alone and is incomplete. The top ten hold roughly 2.1% of the sample, which has around 90,000 clones, under 75% seen once. Source material: PBMCs. These receptor sequences come from a human donor in good health. The CDR3 runs from the conserved cysteine through the conserved F or W. The D gene is left open where the match is weak. Expanded clones are given a class, and other clones once, few, many or no size at all.

d_call	j_call	v_call	clone_size	cdr3_aa	cdr3_nt
.	TRBJ1-2	TRBV27	.	CASGGASNYGYTF	TGTGCCAGCGGGGGGGCTTCTAACTATGGCTACACCTTC
TRBD1	TRBJ1-6	TRBV9	.	CASSVTGDNSPLHF	TGTGCCAGCAGCGTAACAGGGGATAATTCACCCCTCCACTTT
.	TRBJ1-1	TRBV19	.	CASSHSPMNTEAFF	TGTGCCAGTAGTCACAGCCCCATGAACACTGAAGCTTTCTTT
.	TRBJ1-1	TRBV9	few	CASSVEVRVTEAFF	TGTGCCAGCAGCGTAGAGGTGCGGGTAACTGAAGCTTTCTTT
.	TRBJ1-6	TRBV27	.	CASRQAGSYNSPLHF	TGTGCCAGCAGACAAGCAGGGTCCTATAATTCACCCCTCCACTTT
.	TRBJ1-3	TRBV4-3	few	CASSQDSQVSGNTIYF	TGCGCCAGCAGCCAAGATTCTCAGGTCTCTGGAAACACCATATATTTT
TRBD1	TRBJ2-5	TRBV11-1	.	CASSQGSQGVGETQYF	TGTGCCAGCAGCCAGGGCTCACAGGGGGTTGGGGAGACCCAGTACTTC
TRBD1	TRBJ2-1	TRBV18	few	CASSSTGMGNEQFF	TGTGCCAGCTCATCGACAGGGATGGGCAATGAGCAGTTCTTC
TRBD1	TRBJ1-1	TRBV19	once	CASRSRGQGDTEAFF	TGTGCCAGTAGATCACGGGGACAGGGAGACACTGAAGCTTTCTTT
.	TRBJ2-7	TRBV7-6	.	CASSLALGVEDEQYF	TGTGCCAGCAGCTTAGCCCTCGGGGTGGAGGACGAGCAGTACTTC
.	TRBJ2-6	TRBV9	few	CASSGQGYGANVLTF	TGTGCCAGCAGCGGCCAGGGCTATGGGGCCAACGTCCTGACTTTC
TRBD2	TRBJ2-5	TRBV19	.	CASSSGTKTQETQYF	TGTGCCAGTAGTTCCGGGACTAAAACCCAAGAGACCCAGTACTTC
.	TRBJ2-7	TRBV5-5	.	CASSLSEYEQYF	TGTGCCAGCAGCTTATCCGAATACGAGCAGTACTTC
.	TRBJ2-1	TRBV6-5	.	CASSRLRGADEQFF	TGTGCCAGCAGTCGCCTCAGGGGGGCCGATGAGCAGTTCTTC
TRBD1	TRBJ1-1	TRBV9	few	CASSVDRGMNTEAFF	TGTGCCAGCAGCGTAGACAGGGGAATGAACACTGAAGCTTTCTTT
.	TRBJ2-3	TRBV6-5	once	CASSSRPEYTDTQYF	TGTGCCAGCAGTTCGCGGCCCGAGTACACAGATACGCAGTATTTT
.	TRBJ1-1	TRBV5-1	.	CASSLARQLEAFF	TGCGCCAGCAGCTTGGCCAGGCAGCTTGAAGCTTTCTTT
.	TRBJ2-1	TRBV7-3	.	CASSLAGALSYNEQFF	TGTGCCAGCAGCTTAGCGGGGGCCCTCTCCTACAATGAGCAGTTCTTC
TRBD2	TRBJ2-2	TRBV5-1	few	CASRTSGGTGELFF	TGCGCCAGCAGAACCAGCGGGGGGACCGGGGAGCTGTTTTTT